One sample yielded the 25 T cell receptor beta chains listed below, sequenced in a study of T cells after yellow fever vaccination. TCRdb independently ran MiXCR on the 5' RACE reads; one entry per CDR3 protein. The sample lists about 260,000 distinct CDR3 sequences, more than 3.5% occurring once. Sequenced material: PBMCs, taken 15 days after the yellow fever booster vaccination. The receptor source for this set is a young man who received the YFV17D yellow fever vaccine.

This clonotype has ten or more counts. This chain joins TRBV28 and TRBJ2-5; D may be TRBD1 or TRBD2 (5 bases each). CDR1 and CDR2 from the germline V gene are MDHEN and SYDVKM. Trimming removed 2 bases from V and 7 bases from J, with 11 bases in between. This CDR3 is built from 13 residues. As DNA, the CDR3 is TGTGCCAGCAGTTTAGTGGGACCCGGGACCCAGTACTTC. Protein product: CASSLVGPGTQYF.

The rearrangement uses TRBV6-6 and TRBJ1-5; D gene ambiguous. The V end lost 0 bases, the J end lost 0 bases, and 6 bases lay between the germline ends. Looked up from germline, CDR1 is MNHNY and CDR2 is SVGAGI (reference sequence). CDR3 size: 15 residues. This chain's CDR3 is CASSYSSNSNQPQHF. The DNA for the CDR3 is TGTGCCAGCAGTTACTCGTCAAATAGCAATCAGCCCCAGCATTTT.

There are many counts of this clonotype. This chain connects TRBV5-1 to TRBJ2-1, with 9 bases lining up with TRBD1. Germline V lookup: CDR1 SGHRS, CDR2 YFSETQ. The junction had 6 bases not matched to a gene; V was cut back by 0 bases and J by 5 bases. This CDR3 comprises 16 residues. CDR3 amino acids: CASSLVRDRDHNEQFF. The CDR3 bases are TGCGCCAGCAGCTTGGTCCGGGACAGGGATCACAATGAGCAGTTCTTC.

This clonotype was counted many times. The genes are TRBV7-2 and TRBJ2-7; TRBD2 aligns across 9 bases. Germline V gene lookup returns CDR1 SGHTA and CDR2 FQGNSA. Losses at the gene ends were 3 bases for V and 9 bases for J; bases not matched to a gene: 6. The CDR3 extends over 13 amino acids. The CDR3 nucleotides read TGTGCCAGCAGCTTCCAGCGGGGGGCGGTGCAGTACGTC. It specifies CASSFQRGAVQYV.

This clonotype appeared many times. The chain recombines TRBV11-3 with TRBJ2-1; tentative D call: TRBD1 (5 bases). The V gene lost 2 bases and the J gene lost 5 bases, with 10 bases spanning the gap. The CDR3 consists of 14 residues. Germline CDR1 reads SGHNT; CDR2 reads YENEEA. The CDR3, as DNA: TGTGCCAGCAGCTTATACGCGGACAACAATGAGCAGTTCTTC. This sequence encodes CASSLYADNNEQFF.

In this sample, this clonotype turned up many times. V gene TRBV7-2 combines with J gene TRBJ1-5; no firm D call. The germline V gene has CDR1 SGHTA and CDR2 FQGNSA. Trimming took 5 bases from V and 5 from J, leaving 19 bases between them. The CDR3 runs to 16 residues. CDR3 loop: CASSLPDQHSYQPQHF. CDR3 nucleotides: TGTGCCAGCAGCCTCCCAGACCAGCACTCCTATCAGCCCCAGCATTTT.

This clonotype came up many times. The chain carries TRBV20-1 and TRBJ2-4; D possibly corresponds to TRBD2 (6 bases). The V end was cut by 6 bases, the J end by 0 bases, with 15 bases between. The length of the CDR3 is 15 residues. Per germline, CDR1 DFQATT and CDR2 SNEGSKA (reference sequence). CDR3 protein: CSAPFPGGAKNIQYF. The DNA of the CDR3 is TGCAGTGCCCCCTTTCCCGGGGGAGCCAAAAACATTCAGTACTTC.

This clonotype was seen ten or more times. CDR3 coding DNA: TGTGCCAGCAGTCCTGAAGGGGGTTGGACCGGGGAGCTGTTTTTT. It is translated as CASSPEGGWTGELFF. This chain uses TRBV6-5 with TRBJ2-2; D is perhaps TRBD1 (6 bases). This CDR3 is built from 15 residues. V was pared by 5 bases and J by 5 bases, with 15 bases between. Germline CDR1 reads MNHEY; CDR2 reads SVGAGI.

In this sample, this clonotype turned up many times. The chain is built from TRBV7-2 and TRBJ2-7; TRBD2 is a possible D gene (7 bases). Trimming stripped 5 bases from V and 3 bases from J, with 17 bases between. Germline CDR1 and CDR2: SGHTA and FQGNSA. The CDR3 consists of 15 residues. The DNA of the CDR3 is TGTGCCAGCAGCCCTGGGGGGGCCCGGGGCTACGAGCAGTACTTC. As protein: CASSPGGARGYEQYF.

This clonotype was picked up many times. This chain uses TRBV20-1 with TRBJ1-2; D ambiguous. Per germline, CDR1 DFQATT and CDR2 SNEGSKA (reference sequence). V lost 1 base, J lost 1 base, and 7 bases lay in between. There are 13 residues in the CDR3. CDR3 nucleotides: TGCAGTGCTAGAGGCGGACTTAACTATGGCTACACCTTC. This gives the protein CSARGGLNYGYTF.

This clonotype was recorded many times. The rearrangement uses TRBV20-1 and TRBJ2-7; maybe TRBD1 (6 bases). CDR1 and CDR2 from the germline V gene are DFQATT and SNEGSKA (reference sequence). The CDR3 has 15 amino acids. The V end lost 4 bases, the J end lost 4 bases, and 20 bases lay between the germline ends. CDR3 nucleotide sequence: TGCAGTGCTACCGCCGGGACATCGAACCATTACGAGCAGTACGTC. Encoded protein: CSATAGTSNHYEQYV.

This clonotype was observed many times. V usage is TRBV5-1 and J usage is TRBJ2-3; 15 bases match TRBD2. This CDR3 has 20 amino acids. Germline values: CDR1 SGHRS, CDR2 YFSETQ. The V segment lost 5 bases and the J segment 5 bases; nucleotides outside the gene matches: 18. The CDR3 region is CASRPGLAGGPALRLDTQYF. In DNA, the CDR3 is TGCGCCAGCAGACCAGGACTAGCGGGGGGGCCTGCCTTGCGCTTAGATACGCAGTATTTT.

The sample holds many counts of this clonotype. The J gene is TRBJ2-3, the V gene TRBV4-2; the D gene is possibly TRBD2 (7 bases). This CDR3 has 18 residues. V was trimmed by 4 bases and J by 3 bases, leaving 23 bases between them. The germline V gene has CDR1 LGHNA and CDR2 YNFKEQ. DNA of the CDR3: TGTGCCAGCAGCCTTAAGATAATCGCGGGGGCTGGAACAGATACGCAGTATTTT. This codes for CASSLKIIAGAGTDTQYF.

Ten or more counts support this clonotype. DNA of the CDR3: TGTGCCAGCAGTTACTCGAGTGAAGCCGGGGAGCTGTTTTTT. Amino acids: CASSYSSEAGELFF. The rearrangement uses TRBV6-5 and TRBJ2-2; D gene ambiguous. Germline V gene sequence: CDR1 MNHEY, CDR2 SVGAGI. The CDR3 is made up of 14 amino acids. The V and J ends lost 0 bases and 6 bases respectively, with 8 bases between them.

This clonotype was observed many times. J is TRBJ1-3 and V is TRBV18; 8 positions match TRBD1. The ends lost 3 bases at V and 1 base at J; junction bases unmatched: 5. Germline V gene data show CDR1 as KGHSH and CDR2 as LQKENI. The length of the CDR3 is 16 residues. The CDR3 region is CASSPGDRSSGNTIYF. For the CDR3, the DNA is TGTGCCAGCTCACCGGGGGACAGGTCTTCTGGAAACACCATATATTTT.

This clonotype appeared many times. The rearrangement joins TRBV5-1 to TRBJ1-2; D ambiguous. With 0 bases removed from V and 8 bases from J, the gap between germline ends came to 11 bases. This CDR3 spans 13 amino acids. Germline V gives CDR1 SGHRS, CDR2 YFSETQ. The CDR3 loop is CASSLEVGKGYTF. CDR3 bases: TGCGCCAGCAGCTTGGAAGTAGGGAAAGGCTACACCTTC.

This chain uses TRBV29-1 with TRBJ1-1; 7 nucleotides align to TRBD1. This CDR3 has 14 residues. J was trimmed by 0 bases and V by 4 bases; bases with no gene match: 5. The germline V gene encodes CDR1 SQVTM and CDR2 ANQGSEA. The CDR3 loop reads CSVVRGTMNTEAFF. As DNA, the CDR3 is TGCAGCGTTGTCAGGGGGACCATGAACACTGAAGCTTTCTTT.

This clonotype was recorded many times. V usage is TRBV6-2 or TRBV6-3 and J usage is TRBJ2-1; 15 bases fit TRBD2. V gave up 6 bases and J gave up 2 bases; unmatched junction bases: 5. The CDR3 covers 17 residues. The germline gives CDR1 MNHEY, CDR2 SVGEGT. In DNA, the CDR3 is TGTGCCAGCAGCGGACTAGCGGGGGGGCCCCCCTACAATGAGCAGTTCTTC. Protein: CASSGLAGGPPYNEQFF.

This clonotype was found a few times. The CDR3 spells CASTSAESILGERTQYF. Written as DNA, the CDR3 is TGTGCCAGCACTTCAGCCGAAAGCATACTAGGTGAAAGGACCCAGTACTTC. V is TRBV6-5 and J is TRBJ2-5, with D maybe TRBD2 (5 bases). Trimming pared 7 bases from V and 7 bases from J, leaving 28 bases between. The CDR3 totals 17 residues. CDR1 is MNHEY, CDR2 SVGAGI, per germline.

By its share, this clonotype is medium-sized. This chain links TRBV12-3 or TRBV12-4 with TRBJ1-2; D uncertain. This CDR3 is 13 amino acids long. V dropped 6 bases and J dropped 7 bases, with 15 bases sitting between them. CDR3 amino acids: CASSQNPPGGYTF. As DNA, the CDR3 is TGTGCCAGCAGCCAAAACCCCCCCGGTGGCTACACCTTC.

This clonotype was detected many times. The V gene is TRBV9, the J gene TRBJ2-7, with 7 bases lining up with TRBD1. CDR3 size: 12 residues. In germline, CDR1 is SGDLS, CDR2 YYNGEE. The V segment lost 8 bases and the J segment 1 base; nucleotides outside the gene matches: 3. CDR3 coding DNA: TGTGCCAGACAGGGGCCTTCCTACGAGCAGTACTTC. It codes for CARQGPSYEQYF.

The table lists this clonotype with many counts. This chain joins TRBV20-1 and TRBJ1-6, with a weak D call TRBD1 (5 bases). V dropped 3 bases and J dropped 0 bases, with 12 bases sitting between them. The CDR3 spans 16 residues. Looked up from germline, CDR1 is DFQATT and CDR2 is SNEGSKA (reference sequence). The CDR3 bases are TGCAGTGCTAGTTCAGAGGGGAGCTCCTATAATTCACCCCTCCACTTT. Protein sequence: CSASSEGSSYNSPLHF.

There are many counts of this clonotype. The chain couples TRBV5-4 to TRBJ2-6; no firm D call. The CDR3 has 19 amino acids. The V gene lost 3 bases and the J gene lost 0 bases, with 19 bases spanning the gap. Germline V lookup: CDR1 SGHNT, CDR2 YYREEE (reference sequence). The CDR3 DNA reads TGTGCCAGCAGCTCGGCAGAGTACGTCCTTAACTCTGGGGCCAACGTCCTGACTTTC. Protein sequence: CASSSAEYVLNSGANVLTF.

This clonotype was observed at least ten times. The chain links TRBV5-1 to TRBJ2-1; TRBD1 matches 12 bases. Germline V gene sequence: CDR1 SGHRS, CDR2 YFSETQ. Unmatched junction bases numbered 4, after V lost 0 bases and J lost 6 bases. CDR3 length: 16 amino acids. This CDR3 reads CASSLGGTGGINEQFF. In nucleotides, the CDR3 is TGCGCCAGCAGCTTGGGTGGGACAGGGGGCATCAATGAGCAGTTCTTC.

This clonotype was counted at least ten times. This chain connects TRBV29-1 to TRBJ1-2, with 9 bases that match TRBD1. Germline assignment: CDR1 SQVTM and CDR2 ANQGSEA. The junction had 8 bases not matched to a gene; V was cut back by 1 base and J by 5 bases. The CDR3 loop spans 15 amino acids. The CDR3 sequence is CSVEGDRGNRYGYTF. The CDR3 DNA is TGCAGCGTTGAAGGAGACAGGGGGAATCGATATGGCTACACCTTC.